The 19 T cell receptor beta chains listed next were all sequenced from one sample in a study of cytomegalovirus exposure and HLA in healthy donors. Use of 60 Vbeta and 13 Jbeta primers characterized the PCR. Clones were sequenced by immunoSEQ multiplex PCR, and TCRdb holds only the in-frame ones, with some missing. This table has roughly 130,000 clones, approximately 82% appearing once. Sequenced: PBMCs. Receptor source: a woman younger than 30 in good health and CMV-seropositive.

The CDR3 protein is CASRGGTGDTQYF. CDR3 bases: TGCGCCAGCAGGGGGGGGACCGGAGATACGCAGTATTTT. This chain connects TRBV10-2 to TRBJ2-3; TRBD2 aligns across 7 bases. V lost 6 bases and J lost 5; bases outside the gene matches: 5. CDR1 and CDR2 (germline): WSHSY, SAAADI. This CDR3 has 13 residues.

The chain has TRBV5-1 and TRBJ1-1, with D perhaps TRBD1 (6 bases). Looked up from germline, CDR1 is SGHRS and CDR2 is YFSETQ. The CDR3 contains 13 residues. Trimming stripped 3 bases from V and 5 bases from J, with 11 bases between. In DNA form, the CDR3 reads TGCGCCAGCAGCTCCTCAGGGGCGACTGAAGCTTTCTTT. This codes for CASSSSGATEAFF.

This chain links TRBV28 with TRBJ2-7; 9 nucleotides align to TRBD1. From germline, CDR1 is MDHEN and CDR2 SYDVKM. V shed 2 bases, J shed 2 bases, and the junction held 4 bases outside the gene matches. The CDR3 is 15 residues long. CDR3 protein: CASSLRTGVTYEQYF. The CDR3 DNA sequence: TGTGCCAGCAGTTTAAGGACAGGGGTTACCTACGAGCAGTACTTC.

The CDR3 DNA reads TGTGCCAGCAGTTTCCTCGGACAGGGTGAAGCTTTCTTT. Translation gives CASSFLGQGEAFF. The rearrangement uses TRBV27 and TRBJ1-1; 8 bases agree with TRBD1. The CDR3 runs to 13 residues. Germline V gives CDR1 MNHEY, CDR2 SMNVEV (reference sequence). Trimming removed 3 bases from V and 7 bases from J; junction bases left unmatched: 4.

The CDR3 spells CASSLYDTDTQYF. CDR3 DNA sequence: TGTGCCAGCAGTCTCTACGACACAGATACGCAGTATTTT. The J gene is TRBJ2-3, the V gene TRBV11-2, with unresolved D. Trimming left V 6 bases short and J 2 bases short, with 9 bases between. Germline CDR1 reads SGHAT; CDR2 reads FQNNGV. The CDR3 runs to 13 residues.

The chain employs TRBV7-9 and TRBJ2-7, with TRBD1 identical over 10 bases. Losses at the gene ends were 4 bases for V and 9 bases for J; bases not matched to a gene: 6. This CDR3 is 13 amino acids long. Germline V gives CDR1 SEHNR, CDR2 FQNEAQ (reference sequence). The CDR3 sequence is CASSSAGTGVQYF. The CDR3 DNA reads TGTGCCAGCAGCTCCGCCGGGACAGGGGTGCAGTACTTC. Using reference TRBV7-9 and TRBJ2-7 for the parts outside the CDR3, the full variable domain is DTGVSQNPRHKITKRGQNVTFRCDPISEHNRLYWYRQTLGQGPEFLTYFQNEAQLEKSRLLSDRFSAERPKGSFSTLEIQRTEQGDSAMYLCASSSAGTGVQYFGPGTRLTVT.

The CDR3 DNA reads TGTGCCAGCAGCTCTGGGGCGGGAGGAGACAATGAGCAGTTCTTC. Its translation is CASSSGAGGDNEQFF. V gene TRBV27 combines with J gene TRBJ2-1; 8 bases align to TRBD2. The J segment lost 5 bases and the V segment lost 6 bases, leaving 9 bases of the junction unmatched. Germline V gene lookup returns CDR1 MNHEY and CDR2 SMNVEV (reference sequence). CDR3 length: 15 residues.

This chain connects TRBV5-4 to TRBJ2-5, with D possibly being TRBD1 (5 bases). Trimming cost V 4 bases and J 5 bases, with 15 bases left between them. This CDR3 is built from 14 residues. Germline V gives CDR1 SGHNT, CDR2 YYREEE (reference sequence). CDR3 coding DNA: TGTGCCAGCAGCCCATCTACAGCAGGGGAGACCCAGTACTTC. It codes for CASSPSTAGETQYF.

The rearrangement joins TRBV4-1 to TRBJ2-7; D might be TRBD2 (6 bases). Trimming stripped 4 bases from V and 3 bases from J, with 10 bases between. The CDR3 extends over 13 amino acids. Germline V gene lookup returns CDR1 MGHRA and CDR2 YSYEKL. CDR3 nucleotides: TGCGCCAGCAGCCCCCCGGGGGACTACGAGCAGTACTTC. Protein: CASSPPGDYEQYF.

CDR3 DNA: TGTGCCAGCAGTATCGGGACAGTTTTTCTAGAGCAGTTCTTC. Amino acid sequence: CASSIGTVFLEQFF. The V and J genes are TRBV6-6 and TRBJ2-1; 7 bases map to TRBD1. CDR3 length equals 14 residues. Per germline, CDR1 MNHNY and CDR2 SVGAGI (reference sequence). Trimming cost V 5 bases and J 10 bases; bases outside gene matches: 11.

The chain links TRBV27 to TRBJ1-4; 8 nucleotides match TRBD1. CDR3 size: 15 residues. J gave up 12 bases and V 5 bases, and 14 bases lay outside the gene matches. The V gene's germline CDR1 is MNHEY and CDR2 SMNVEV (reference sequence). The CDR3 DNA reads TGTGCCAGCAGTCCCGGACAGGGACGTTACCAACAACTGTTTTTT. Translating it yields CASSPGQGRYQQLFF.

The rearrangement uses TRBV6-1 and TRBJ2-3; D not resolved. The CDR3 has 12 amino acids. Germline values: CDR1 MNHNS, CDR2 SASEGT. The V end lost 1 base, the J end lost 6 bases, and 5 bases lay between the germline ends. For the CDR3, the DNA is TGTGCCAGCAGTGAAGTGCGGGATACGCAGTATTTT. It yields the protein CASSEVRDTQYF.

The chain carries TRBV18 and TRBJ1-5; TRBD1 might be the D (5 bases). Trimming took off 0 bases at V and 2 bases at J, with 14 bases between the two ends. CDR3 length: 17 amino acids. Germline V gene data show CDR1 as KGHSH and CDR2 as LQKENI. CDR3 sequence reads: CASSPPAGAKGNQPQHF. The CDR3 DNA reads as TGTGCCAGCTCACCACCGGCTGGGGCAAAGGGCAATCAGCCCCAGCATTTT.

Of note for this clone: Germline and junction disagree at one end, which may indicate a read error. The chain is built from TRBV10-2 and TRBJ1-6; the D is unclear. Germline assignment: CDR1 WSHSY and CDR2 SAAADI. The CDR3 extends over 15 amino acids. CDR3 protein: CASSESRQQNSLLHF. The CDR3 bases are TGCGCCAGCAGTGAGTCGAGGCAGCAGAATTCACTCCTCCACTTT.

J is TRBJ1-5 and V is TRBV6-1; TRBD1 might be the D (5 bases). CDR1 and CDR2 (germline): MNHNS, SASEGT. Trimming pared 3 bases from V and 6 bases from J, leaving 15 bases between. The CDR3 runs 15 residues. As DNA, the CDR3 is TGTGCCAGCAGTGAGGGTTGGGCAGGGCTTCAGCCCCAGCATTTT. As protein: CASSEGWAGLQPQHF.

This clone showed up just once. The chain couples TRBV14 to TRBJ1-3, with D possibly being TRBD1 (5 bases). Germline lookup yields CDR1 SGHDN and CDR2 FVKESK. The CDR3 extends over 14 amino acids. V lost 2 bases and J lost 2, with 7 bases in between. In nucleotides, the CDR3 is TGTGCCAGCAGCCAACAGGGTGCTGGAAACACCATATATTTT. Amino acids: CASSQQGAGNTIYF.

This CDR3 reads CASSAGQLNTEAFF. The DNA for the CDR3 is TGTGCCAGCAGCGCGGGACAGTTGAACACTGAAGCTTTCTTT. The chain combines TRBV7-9 with TRBJ1-1, with 7 nucleotides matching TRBD1. The CDR3 contains 14 residues. Unmatched junction bases numbered 3, after V lost 5 bases and J lost 0 bases. Germline CDR1 SEHNR, CDR2 FQNEAQ (reference sequence).

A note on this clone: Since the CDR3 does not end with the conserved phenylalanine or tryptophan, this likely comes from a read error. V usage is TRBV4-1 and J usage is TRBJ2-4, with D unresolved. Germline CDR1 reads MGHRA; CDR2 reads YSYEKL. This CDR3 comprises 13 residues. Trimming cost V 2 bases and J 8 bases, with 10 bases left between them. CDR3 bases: TGCGCCAGCAGCCAACCCCTTGGGGACATTCAGTACCTC. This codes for CASSQPLGDIQYL.

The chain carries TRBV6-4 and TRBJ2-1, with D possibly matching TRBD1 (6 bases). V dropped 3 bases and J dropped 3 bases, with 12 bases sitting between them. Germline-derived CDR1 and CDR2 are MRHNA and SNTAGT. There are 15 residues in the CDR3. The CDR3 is CASSETQGLYNEQFF. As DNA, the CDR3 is TGTGCCAGCAGTGAAACCCAGGGGCTCTACAATGAGCAGTTCTTC.